The sequence of this T cell receptor (beta chain) was determined in a study of shared clonotypes between healthy human individuals. To note about this clone: The target antigen is unknown.

Findings of the study overall: Apart from blood, nothing was sampled; tissue repertoires likely differ.

Germline values: CDR1 WSHSY, CDR2 SAAADI. V was clipped by 2 bases and J by 5 bases; unmatched bases: 14. The CDR3 has 17 residues. Assay used: immunoSEQ multiplex PCR; TCRdb lists only in-frame clones, some missing. The data contain 150,000 to 200,000 clones, approximately 70% of them singletons. The sequence derives from a man aged 25-45 years in good health. This rearrangement joins TRBV10-2 to TRBJ1-1; 7 positions match TRBD1. Sequencing input: memory CD4+ T cells sorted from blood. Subset: CD45RA-negative fraction. The CDR3 DNA follows: TGCGCCAGCAGTGAGCCGGGCAATTCAGGGGGGAGGACTGAAGCTTTCTTT. This gives the protein CASSEPGNSGGRTEAFF.